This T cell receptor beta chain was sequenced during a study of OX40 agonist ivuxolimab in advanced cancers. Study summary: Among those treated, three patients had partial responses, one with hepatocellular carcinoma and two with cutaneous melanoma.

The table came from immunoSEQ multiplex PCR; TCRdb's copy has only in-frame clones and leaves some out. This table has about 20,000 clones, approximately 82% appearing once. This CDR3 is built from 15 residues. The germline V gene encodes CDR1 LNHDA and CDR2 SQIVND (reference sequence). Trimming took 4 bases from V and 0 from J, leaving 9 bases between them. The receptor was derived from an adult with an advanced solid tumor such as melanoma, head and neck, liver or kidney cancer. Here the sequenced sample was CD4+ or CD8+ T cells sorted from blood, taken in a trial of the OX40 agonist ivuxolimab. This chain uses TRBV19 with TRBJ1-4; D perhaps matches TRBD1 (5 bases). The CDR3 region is CASSRDDATNEKLFF. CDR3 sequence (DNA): TGTGCCAGTAGTAGGGACGACGCAACTAATGAAAAACTGTTTTTT.